This passage covers 20 T cell receptor beta chains from one sample sequenced in a study of vaccination and CD4 T cells after COVID-19. Cultured CD4+ T-cell DNA underwent Oncomine TCR Beta short-read sequencing. TCRdb analysed the PCR reads with MiXCR anew, one entry per CDR3 protein. This table holds under 3,000 distinct CDR3 sequences, 20% to 25% found once. These receptors' antigens are unknown. Indicated treatment: 10-day PBMC culture with coronavirus spike peptide pools or control peptides (ViraFEST assay). Specimen: CD4+ T cells from blood, cultured in vitro. The receptor set was obtained from a human donor who had recovered from COVID-19.

The chain has TRBV7-9 and TRBJ2-3; TRBD2 matches 9 bases. The J segment lost 1 base and the V segment lost 1 base, leaving 0 bases of the junction unmatched. The CDR3 is made up of 15 amino acids. Germline lookup yields CDR1 SEHNR and CDR2 FQNEAQ (reference sequence). CDR3: CASSLGTSGTDTQYF. The CDR3 DNA sequence: TGTGCCAGCAGCTTAGGGACTAGCGGCACAGATACGCAGTATTTT.

This chain uses TRBV19 with TRBJ2-1, with 11 nucleotides matching TRBD2. The CDR3 is made up of 15 amino acids. The germline CDR1 and CDR2 sequences are LNHDA and SQIVND (reference sequence). The V gene end was trimmed by 7 bases and the J gene end by 13 bases; junction bases not matched to a gene: 15. CDR3 DNA: TGTGCCAGTACTTTTTCCGGACTAGCGGGTGCCAGACAGTTCTTC. Its translation: CASTFSGLAGARQFF. Variable domain in full (rest from reference TRBV19 and TRBJ2-1): DGGITQSPKYLFRKEGQNVTLSCEQNLNHDAMYWYRQDPGQGLRLIYYSQIVNDFQKGDIAEGYSVSREKKESFPLTVTSAQKNPTAFYLCASTFSGLAGARQFFGPGTRLTVL.

The gene calls are TRBV7-9 and TRBJ2-7, with D perhaps matching TRBD1 (6 bases). The CDR3 has 12 amino acids. V shed 5 bases and J shed 3 bases, with 8 bases lying between them. The V gene's germline CDR1 is SEHNR and CDR2 FQNEAQ (reference sequence). For the CDR3, the DNA is TGTGCCAGCAGCCGGGACAACTACGAGCAGTACTTC. Translation gives CASSRDNYEQYF.

This sequence joins TRBV25-1 and TRBJ2-1; D unclear. V lost 8 bases and J 12 bases, leaving 17 bases between the germline ends. The CDR3 consists of 12 residues. CDR1 and CDR2 from the germline V gene are MGHDK and SYGVNS. CDR3 sequence reads: CASGDPRFGQFF. The CDR3 coding sequence is TGTGCCAGCGGCGACCCCCGTTTTGGGCAGTTCTTC. Combining the CDR3 with reference TRBV25-1 and TRBJ2-1 gives the whole variable domain EADIYQTPRYLVIGTGKKITLECSQTMGHDKMYWYQQDPGMELHLIHYSYGVNSTEKGDLSSESTVSRIRTEHFPLTLESARPSHTSQYLCASGDPRFGQFFGPGTRLTVL.

The genes are TRBV5-3 and TRBJ1-5; D is ambiguous. TRBV5-3 has ORF status, its function being uncertain. The germline V and J ends were trimmed by 4 bases and 8 bases, with 16 bases remaining between them. The CDR3 sequence is 14 residues long. This CDR3 reads CARSRDKVDKPQHF. As DNA, the CDR3 is TGTGCCAGAAGCCGGGATAAGGTCGACAAGCCCCAGCATTTT.

A note on this clonotype: A clone one base away is much larger, so this may be a read error. This chain joins TRBV6-1 and TRBJ2-5; 7 bases line up with TRBD2. Looked up from germline, CDR1 is MNHNS and CDR2 is SASEGT. V lost 6 bases, J lost 2 bases, and 3 bases stayed unmatched. This CDR3 region has 13 residues. This CDR3 reads CASRLAEQETQYF. CDR3 nucleotide sequence: TGTGCCAGCAGGCTAGCGGAGCAAGAGACCCAGTACTTC.

The chain joins TRBV15 to TRBJ1-4; possible D gene TRBD1, 5 bases. There are 16 residues in the CDR3. Germline V gene sequence: CDR1 LNHNV, CDR2 YYDKDF (reference sequence). The germline V and J ends were trimmed by 1 base and 7 bases, with 16 bases remaining between them. CDR3: CATSRGLAGRAEKLFF. In nucleotides, the CDR3 is TGTGCCACCAGCAGAGGTCTTGCGGGGCGTGCTGAAAAACTGTTTTTT.

In this sample, this clonotype is large. The chain couples TRBV6-2 or TRBV6-3 to TRBJ1-2, with D possibly matching TRBD1 (5 bases). The V gene lost 2 bases and the J gene lost 8 bases, with 12 bases spanning the gap. Germline V gene lookup returns CDR1 MNHEY and CDR2 SVGEGT. This CDR3 has 13 residues. The DNA of the CDR3 is TGTGCCAGCAGTTACAGAGGGGCGCAGGGCTACACCTTC. It specifies CASSYRGAQGYTF.

By sample fraction, this clonotype is medium-sized (0.01 to 0.1%). The chain is built from TRBV20-1 and TRBJ2-5, with a possible D match to TRBD1 (6 bases). V was trimmed by 1 base and J by 5 bases, leaving 14 bases between them. The CDR3 is 14 residues long. CDR1 and CDR2 from the germline V gene are DFQATT and SNEGSKA (reference sequence). CDR3 DNA: TGCAGTGCTAGAGCCCCACAGGGTGGGGAGACCCAGTACTTC. Translating gives CSARAPQGGETQYF.

In this sample, this clonotype is medium-sized (0.01 to 0.1%). V gene TRBV6-1 combines with J gene TRBJ2-3, with D possibly being TRBD2 (7 bases). Trimming took off 5 bases at V and 7 bases at J, with 22 bases between the two ends. CDR1 and CDR2 from the germline V gene are MNHNS and SASEGT. The CDR3 spans 16 residues. The CDR3 nucleotides read TGTGCCAGCAGTCTTACCAGGCGGGGGCGTGGGAATACGCAGTATTTT. Translated: CASSLTRRGRGNTQYF.

The rearrangement joins TRBV9 to TRBJ1-2; 9 bases line up with TRBD1. The CDR3 has 21 residues. CDR1 is SGDLS and CDR2 is YYNGEE in the germline V gene. V shed 0 bases, J shed 5 bases, and the junction held 23 bases outside the gene matches. The CDR3 region has the DNA TGTGCCAGCAGCGTAGTCCCCAGCCTGAATACCCGGGACAGGGAGCGGTATGGCTACACCTTC. Protein sequence: CASSVVPSLNTRDRERYGYTF.

The chain combines TRBV12-3 or TRBV12-4 with TRBJ1-1; maybe TRBD1 (6 bases). The V and J ends lost 5 bases and 4 bases respectively, with 17 bases between them. The length of the CDR3 is 15 residues. The CDR3, as DNA: TGTGCCAGCAGTCCAGCACTGGGGGGCGTCACTGAAGCTTTCTTT. It is translated as CASSPALGGVTEAFF.

This clonotype was counted a few times. This chain links TRBV5-1 with TRBJ1-2; TRBD1 is a possible D gene (5 bases). The CDR3 runs 13 residues. V was clipped by 1 base and J by 2 bases, with 6 bases between them. The germline V gene has CDR1 SGHRS and CDR2 YFSETQ. In DNA form, the CDR3 reads TGCGCCAGCAGCTTGTGGGGGAACTATGGCTACACCTTC. As protein: CASSLWGNYGYTF.

The rearrangement links TRBV20-1 to TRBJ2-6; tentatively, D is TRBD2 (5 bases). Trimming took off 5 bases at V and 2 bases at J, with 16 bases between the two ends. The CDR3 loop spans 16 amino acids. Germline CDR1 reads DFQATT; CDR2 reads SNEGSKA (reference sequence). Here the CDR3 DNA reads TGCAGTGCTGCCAATCCCCTCGGGGCTGGGGCCAACGTCCTGACTTTC. It translates to CSAANPLGAGANVLTF.

This clonotype was counted between two and nine times. The chain links TRBV10-3 to TRBJ1-1; tentative D call: TRBD1 (5 bases). Germline CDR1 ENHRY, CDR2 SYGVKD. This CDR3 has 15 amino acids. The V gene lost 0 bases and the J gene lost 4 bases, with 12 bases spanning the gap. In nucleotides, the CDR3 is TGTGCCATCAGTGAGTCGCGGGGGGGTAGCACTGAAGCTTTCTTT. It specifies CAISESRGGSTEAFF.

Turning to this clonotype: A read error may account for a junction end that differs from germline. The CDR3, as DNA: TGTGCCAGCAGCCAAGCGGTACAGGGCGAAGTTTTCTTT. Translating it yields CASSQAVQGEVFF. V usage is TRBV14 and J usage is TRBJ1-1, with D perhaps TRBD1 (6 bases). Germline assignment: CDR1 SGHDN and CDR2 FVKESK. The CDR3 covers 13 residues. Drawing the rest from reference TRBV14 and TRBJ1-1, the complete variable domain is EAGVTQFPSHSVIEKGQTVTLRCDPISGHDNLYWYRRVMGKEIKFLLHFVKESKQDESGMPNNRFLAERTGGTYSTLKVQPAELEDSGVYFCASSQAVQGEVFFGQGTRLTVV.

The rearrangement joins TRBV5-4 to TRBJ2-2; 10 bases agree with TRBD2. J was trimmed by 4 bases and V by 1 base; bases with no gene match: 4. This CDR3 is 16 amino acids long. Per germline, CDR1 SGHNT and CDR2 YYREEE (reference sequence). CDR3 amino acids: CASSLIAGGGTGELFF. Written as DNA, the CDR3 is TGTGCCAGCAGCTTGATAGCGGGAGGTGGCACCGGGGAGCTGTTTTTT.

This clonotype was recorded a few times. The chain joins TRBV7-2 to TRBJ1-1, with unresolved D. CDR1 and CDR2 (germline): SGHTA, FQGNSA. The CDR3 contains 13 residues. V was pared by 1 base and J by 8 bases, with 11 bases between. Written as DNA, the CDR3 is TGTGCCAGCAGCTTAGTTAATAGATTCGAAGCTTTCTTT. Its translation is CASSLVNRFEAFF. The full variable domain, its missing parts supplied by reference TRBV7-2 and TRBJ1-1, is GAGVSQSPSNKVTEKGKDVELRCDPISGHTALYWYRQSLGQGLEFLIYFQGNSAPDKSGLPSDRFSAERTGGSVSTLTIQRTQQEDSAVYLCASSLVNRFEAFFGQGTRLTVV.

Judged by abundance, this clonotype is medium-sized (0.01 to 0.1%). This chain connects TRBV6-5 to TRBJ1-2, with D maybe TRBD1 (5 bases). The CDR3 contains 15 residues. Germline V gene sequence: CDR1 MNHEY, CDR2 SVGAGI. V lost 3 bases and J 6 bases, leaving 17 bases between the germline ends. The DNA of the CDR3 is TGTGCCAGCAGTTATCGGGGAGAGGGGATTAATGGCTACACCTTC. Its translation is CASSYRGEGINGYTF.

This chain joins TRBV5-1 and TRBJ2-3; D could derive from TRBD1 or TRBD2 (6 bases each). Trimming cost V 4 bases and J 5 bases, with 14 bases left between them. Germline V gene sequence: CDR1 SGHRS, CDR2 YFSETQ. The CDR3 sequence is 14 residues long. The CDR3 spells CASSNWGAVDTQYF. In DNA form, the CDR3 reads TGCGCCAGCAGCAACTGGGGGGCCGTAGATACGCAGTATTTT.